A single TCR beta chain is shown here with its context. Its target is not known. The PCR had 60 Vbeta and 13 Jbeta primers. Measured with immunoSEQ multiplex PCR; TCRdb has only the in-frame clones, and not every one. The sample includes fewer than 350,000 clones, approximately 90% of them seen just once. The entry originates in a study of cytomegalovirus exposure and HLA in healthy donors. Each donor was nominally healthy when sampled (though unrecorded immune exposures were likely). This CDR3 is 17 amino acids long. Germline CDR1 is SNHLY and CDR2 is FYNNEI. Trimming took 6 bases from V and 2 from J, leaving 19 bases between them. Whole-study findings and limits: A missense variant in DCLRE1C was later tied to TCR beta V- and J-gene trimming. A previous analysis found most TCR beta V segments productive roughly 90% or roughly 30% of the time.

This TCR was sampled from a young woman in good health and CMV-seronegative. What was sequenced was PBMCs. V gene TRBV2 combines with J gene TRBJ2-2, with D perhaps TRBD2 (7 bases). The CDR3 loop reads CASSQGGGVANTGELFF. The CDR3 DNA follows: TGTGCCAGCAGCCAAGGGGGGGGCGTCGCCAACACCGGGGAGCTGTTTTTT.